This TCR beta chain was sequenced for a study of shared clonotypes between healthy human individuals. The wider study: Per donor, CD8 memory used one plate, CD8 naive used two, CD4 memory used three and CD4 naive used three. Overall study results and limits: A handful of donors held 5% to 5.5% of naive CD4 clonotypes in common. What limited the represented genetic and exposure-history diversity was the small number of donors.

CDR1 is MNHEY, CDR2 SVGAGI, per germline. V was clipped by 0 bases and J by 5 bases, with 13 bases between them. The CDR3 length is 16 residues. This clone has ten or more counts. Its antigen is undetermined. How the authors handled the data: For the immunoSEQ data, sequences were junction-only without quality scores, so filtering differed. Some clones are missing from TCRdb's copy, which holds only in-frame ones; the method was immunoSEQ multiplex PCR. D and trimming were read from the DNA, whereas the V and J calls and clone size are those reported in that table. This table holds about 1 million clones, around 74% found once.

This clonotype originated in a man between 18 and 29 years old in good health. The rearrangement links TRBV6-5 to TRBJ2-2; either TRBD1 or TRBD2 may supply D (5 bases each). Sample: memory CD4+ T cells sorted from blood. Subset specified: CD45RA-negative fraction. CDR3 bases: TGTGCCAGCAGTTACTCGGGGGAGTGGGGGACCGGGGAGCTGTTTTTT. Protein sequence: CASSYSGEWGTGELFF.